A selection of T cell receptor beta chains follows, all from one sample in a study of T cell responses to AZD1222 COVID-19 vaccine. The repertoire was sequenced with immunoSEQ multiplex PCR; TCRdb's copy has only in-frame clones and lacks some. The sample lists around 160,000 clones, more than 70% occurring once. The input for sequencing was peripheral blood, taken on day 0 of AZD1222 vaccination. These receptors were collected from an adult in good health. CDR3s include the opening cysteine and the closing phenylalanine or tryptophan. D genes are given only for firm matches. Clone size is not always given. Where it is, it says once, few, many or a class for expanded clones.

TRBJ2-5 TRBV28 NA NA CATPWGAQETQYF TGTGCCACACCCTGGGGCGCGCAAGAGACCCAGTACTTC
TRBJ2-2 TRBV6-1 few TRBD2 CASSDLAGGPGTGELFF TGTGCCAGCAGTGATTTAGCGGGGGGGCCTGGCACCGGGGAGCTGTTTTTT
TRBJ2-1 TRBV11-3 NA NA CASSLEVGQYYNEQFF TGTGCCAGCAGCTTAGAAGTGGGACAATATTACAATGAGCAGTTCTTC
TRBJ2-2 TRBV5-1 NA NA CASSRDLTGELFF TGCGCCAGCAGCCGCGATCTCACCGGGGAGCTGTTTTTT
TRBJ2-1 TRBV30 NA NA CARTFYNEQFF TGTGCCCGAACGTTTTACAATGAGCAGTTCTTC
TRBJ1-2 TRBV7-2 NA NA CASSLGGPYGYTF TGTGCCAGCAGCTTGGGGGGACCCTATGGCTACACCTTC
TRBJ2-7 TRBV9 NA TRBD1 CASSPNNRGTYEQYF TGTGCCAGCAGCCCTAATAACAGGGGAACCTACGAGCAGTACTTC
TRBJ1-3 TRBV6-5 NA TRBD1 CASSKGQGIGNTIYF TGTGCCAGCAGTAAGGGACAGGGGATCGGAAACACCATATATTTT
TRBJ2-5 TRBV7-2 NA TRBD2 CASSLGYISGGQEETQYF TGTGCCAGCAGCTTGGGATACATTAGCGGGGGGCAAGAGGAGACCCAGTACTTC
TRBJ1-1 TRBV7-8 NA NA CASSQAAGKNTEAFF TGTGCCAGCAGCCAAGCTGCAGGGAAGAACACTGAAGCTTTCTTT
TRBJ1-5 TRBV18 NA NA CASSPMDNNQPQHF TGTGCCAGCTCACCAATGGACAACAATCAGCCCCAGCATTTT
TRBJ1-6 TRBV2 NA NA CASSEEWGRPLHF TGTGCCAGCAGTGAAGAATGGGGCCGACCCCTCCACTTT
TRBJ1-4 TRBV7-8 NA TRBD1 CASSRDRVGEKLFF TGTGCCAGCAGCCGTGACAGGGTTGGTGAAAAACTGTTTTTT
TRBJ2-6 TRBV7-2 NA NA CASSRAFSGANVLTF TGTGCCAGCTCCCGGGCGTTCTCTGGGGCCAACGTCCTGACTTTC
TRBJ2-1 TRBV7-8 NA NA CASSPTGGDSYNEQFF TGTGCCAGCAGCCCAACAGGGGGGGACTCCTACAATGAGCAGTTCTTC
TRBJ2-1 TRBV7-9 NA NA CASSLTGILHNEQFF TGTGCCAGCAGTCTCACAGGAATTCTTCACAATGAGCAGTTCTTC
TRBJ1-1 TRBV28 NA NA CASSTNTEAFF TGTGCCAGCAGTACCAACACTGAAGCTTTCTTT
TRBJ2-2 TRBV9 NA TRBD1 CASRDRANTGELFF TGTGCCAGCCGGGACAGGGCGAACACCGGGGAGCTGTTTTTT
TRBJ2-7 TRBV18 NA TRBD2 CASSLGGAGPYEQYF TGTGCCAGCTCATTGGGAGGGGCAGGGCCCTACGAGCAGTACTTC
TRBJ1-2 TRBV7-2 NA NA CASSQGLGGYGYTF TGTGCCAGCAGCCAGGGACTTGGGGGTTATGGCTACACCTTC
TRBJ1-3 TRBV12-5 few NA CASGLVPDSGNTIYF TGTGCTAGTGGTTTGGTACCCGACTCTGGAAACACCATATATTTT
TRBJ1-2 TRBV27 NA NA CASSLMSRPAYGYTF TGTGCCAGCAGTTTAATGTCACGGCCGGCATATGGCTACACCTTC
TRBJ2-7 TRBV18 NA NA CASSPQREGPRSYEQYF TGTGCCAGCTCACCACAACGGGAAGGCCCCCGCTCCTACGAGCAGTACTTC
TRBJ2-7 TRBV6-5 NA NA CASTLSRGLYEQYF TGTGCCAGCACCCTGTCCAGGGGTCTCTACGAGCAGTACTTC
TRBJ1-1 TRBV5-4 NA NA CASSLAPGLGMNTEAFF TGTGCCAGCAGCTTGGCCCCAGGACTGGGAATGAACACTGAAGCTTTCTTT
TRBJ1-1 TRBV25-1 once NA CASSVSPGPEAFF TGTGCCAGCAGTGTCTCGCCGGGACCTGAAGCTTTCTTT
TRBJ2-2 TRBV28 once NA CASRKPPPVGELFF TGTGCCAGCAGGAAACCCCCCCCAGTCGGGGAGCTGTTTTTT
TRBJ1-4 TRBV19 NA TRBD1 CASSTGTAGEKLFF TGTGCCAGTAGTACCGGGACAGCGGGTGAAAAACTGTTTTTT
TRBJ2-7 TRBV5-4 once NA CASSLGLAVSYEQYF TGTGCCAGCAGCTTGGGGTTAGCGGTCTCCTACGAGCAGTACTTC
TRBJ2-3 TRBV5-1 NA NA CASLMRPQGAPDTQYF TGCGCCAGCCTAATGAGACCGCAAGGGGCCCCAGATACGCAGTATTTT
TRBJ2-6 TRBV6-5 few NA CASSPGSGANVLTF TGTGCCAGCAGTCCCGGCTCCGGGGCCAACGTCCTGACTTTC